What follows is one T cell receptor beta chain and its context. No antigen is known for it. In germline, CDR1 is SGDLS, CDR2 YYNGEE. The CDR3 length is 16 residues. J gave up 4 bases and V 4 bases, and 7 bases lay outside the gene matches. Both subsets, CD45RA+ naive and CD45RA-negative memory, were split from the CD4+ cells. Profiling relied on immunoSEQ multiplex PCR, and the TCRdb table lists in-frame clones only, not all of them. The table lists roughly 1,500,000 clones, approximately 98.5% of them singletons. The sample belongs to a study of shared clonotypes between healthy human individuals. Study results and caveats: Four donors held about 5% of naive CD4 clonotypes in common. Compared with memory subsets, naive subsets generally had larger estimated richness.

The chain links TRBV9 to TRBJ2-1, with 11 bases matching TRBD2. This TCR was sampled from a man under 40 in good health. Sequencing used naive CD4+ T cells sorted from blood. Subset in this sample: CD45RA+ positively selected. DNA of the CDR3: TGTGCCAGCAGCCAAGTGGGACTAGCGGAATACAATGAGCAGTTCTTC. It yields the protein CASSQVGLAEYNEQFF.